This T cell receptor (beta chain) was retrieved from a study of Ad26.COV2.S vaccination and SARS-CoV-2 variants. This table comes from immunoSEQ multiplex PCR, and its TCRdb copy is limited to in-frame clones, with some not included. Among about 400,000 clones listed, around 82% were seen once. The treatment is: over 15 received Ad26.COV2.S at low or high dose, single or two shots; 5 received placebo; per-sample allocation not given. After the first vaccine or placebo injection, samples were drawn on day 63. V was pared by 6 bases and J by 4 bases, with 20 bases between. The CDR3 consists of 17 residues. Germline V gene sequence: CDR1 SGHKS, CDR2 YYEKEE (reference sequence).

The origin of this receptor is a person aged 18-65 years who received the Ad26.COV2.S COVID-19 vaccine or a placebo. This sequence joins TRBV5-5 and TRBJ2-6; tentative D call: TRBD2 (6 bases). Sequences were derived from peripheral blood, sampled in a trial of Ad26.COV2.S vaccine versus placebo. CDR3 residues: CASTRLPAGGGANVLTF. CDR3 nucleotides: TGTGCCAGCACCCGACTGCCGGCCGGAGGGGGGGCCAACGTCCTGACTTTC.